The 2 T cell receptor beta chains reported below all come from one sample, sequenced in a study of cytomegalovirus exposure and HLA in healthy donors (dated by TCRdb to 2016 to 2017). Library preparation used the immunoSEQ multiplex PCR assay. A mixture of 60 forward primers for TCR Vbeta segments and 13 reverse primers for TCR Jbeta segments was used in the multiplex PCR. TCRdb re-hosts the immuneACCESS table, in-frame sequences only. Its copies lack some clones; in the studies checked, an unresolved V gene accounts for under half of them, and the cause for the rest is not known. This sample gives some 190,000 clones in total; roughly 75% of them show up just once. The ten largest clones represent under 2% of the sample. Sequenced: PBMCs. These receptors were taken from a young woman in good health and CMV-seronegative.

In nucleotides, the CDR3 is TGTGCCTCGACAGGGAACACTGAAGCTTTCTTT. It encodes CASTGNTEAFF. The rearrangement links TRBV30 to TRBJ1-1; D is perhaps TRBD1 (6 bases). Trimming took off 7 bases at V and 1 base at J, with 7 bases between the two ends. The CDR3 runs 11 residues. Germline V gives CDR1 GTSNPN, CDR2 SVGIG (reference sequence). The full variable domain, its missing parts supplied by reference TRBV30 and TRBJ1-1, is SQTIHQWPATLVQPVGSPLSLECTVEGTSNPNLYWYRQAAGRGLQLLFYSVGIGQISSEVPQNLSASRPQDRQFILSSKKLLLSDSGFYLCASTGNTEAFFGQGTRLTVV.

This rearrangement joins TRBV15 to TRBJ2-2; TRBD1 matches at 9 bases. The germline gives CDR1 LNHNV, CDR2 YYDKDF (reference sequence). This CDR3 is built from 15 residues. The V segment lost 1 base and the J segment 6 bases; nucleotides outside the gene matches: 3. The CDR3 sequence is CATSRVQGAAGELFF. In nucleotides, the CDR3 is TGTGCCACCAGCAGAGTACAGGGGGCCGCCGGGGAGCTGTTTTTT.